Listed below are T cell receptor beta chains from one sample, sequenced in a study of neurological immune-mediated disorders. MiXCR was run by TCRdb on the 5' RACE reads, yielding one entry per CDR3 protein. Among 100,000 or so distinct CDR3 sequences listed, under 15% were seen once. The source material was PBMCs. These TCRs come from a female donor with HTLV-1-associated myelopathy (HAM/TSP). The CDR3 runs from the conserved cysteine through the conserved F or W. Fields, in order: J gene, D gene, V gene, clone size, CDR3 DNA, CDR3 protein. A D gene is named only where the DNA matches it firmly. Not every row has a clone size; where given, it reads once, few, many or a size class.

>TRBJ2-5|-|TRBV27|-
TGTGCCAGCAGTTTACTCGCGTCTGAGGAGACCCAGTACTTC
CASSLLASEETQYF
>TRBJ2-3|-|TRBV5-1|many
TGCGCCAGCAGCTTGGCTGCAGATACGCAGTATTTT
CASSLAADTQYF
>TRBJ1-1|-|TRBV5-1|many
TGCGCCAGCAGCGTTGGGGGGGTGAACACTGAAGCTTTCTTT
CASSVGGVNTEAFF
>TRBJ2-1|-|TRBV5-1|many
TGCGCCAGCAGCTTAATGGGGGGTTACAATGAGCAGTTCTTC
CASSLMGGYNEQFF
>TRBJ1-3|-|TRBV11-2|many
TGTGCCAGCAGCCGGACGGACGGCTCTGGAAACACCATATATTTT
CASSRTDGSGNTIYF
>TRBJ2-3|-|TRBV6-1|many
TGTGCCTATTCGCGCCCTCCGCTAAATACGCAGTATTTT
CAYSRPPLNTQYF
>TRBJ2-2|-|TRBV10-3|many
TGTGCCATCAGCCCACGCTCGGGCACCGGGGAGCTGTTTTTT
CAISPRSGTGELFF
>TRBJ2-2|-|TRBV5-1|many
TGCGCCAGCAGCTTGAACCCCACCGGGGAGCTGTTTTTT
CASSLNPTGELFF
>TRBJ1-6|-|TRBV20-1|many
TGCAGTGCTAGATACAGTGATAATTCACCCCTCCACTTT
CSARYSDNSPLHF
>TRBJ2-7|-|TRBV12-3/TRBV12-4|many
TGTGCCAGCAGTAATGTCGCCACCTACGAGCAGTACTTC
CASSNVATYEQYF
>TRBJ2-7|-|TRBV5-1|many
TGCGCCAGCAGCTTGGCAGCTTGGAACTACGAGCAGTACTTC
CASSLAAWNYEQYF
>TRBJ1-1|-|TRBV7-9|few
TGTGCCAGCAGCTTTGCGCGGGCCTTGAACACTGAAGCTTTCTTT
CASSFARALNTEAFF
>TRBJ2-3|TRBD1|TRBV28|many
TGTGCCAGCAGCTTAGGACAGGGGTATGGAGATACGCAGTATTTT
CASSLGQGYGDTQYF
>TRBJ2-7|-|TRBV4-2|many
TGTGCCAGCAGCCGAGGTCTCCAGAACCCTAGCTACGAGCAGTACTTC
CASSRGLQNPSYEQYF
>TRBJ2-3|-|TRBV5-1|few
TGCGCCAGCAGTCGCAACCGGGTGACAGATACGCAGTATTTT
CASSRNRVTDTQYF
>TRBJ2-7|-|TRBV6-5|many
TGTGCCAGCAGTTACGACAGGTCGTACGAGCAGTACTTC
CASSYDRSYEQYF
>TRBJ2-1|TRBD1|TRBV20-1|-
TGCAGTGCTAGAGAGCGGGAAACAGGGGGTCCCTACAATGAGAAGTTCTTC
CSARERETGGPYNEKFF
>TRBJ2-7|TRBD1|TRBV5-1|many
TGCGCCAGCAGCTTGACCGGGACAGAGCCCTACGAGCAGTACTTC
CASSLTGTEPYEQYF
>TRBJ2-5|-|TRBV5-5|few
TGTGCCAGCAGCCCCTTTCTTCCCCAAGAGACCCAGTACTTC
CASSPFLPQETQYF
>TRBJ2-7|TRBD2|TRBV27|many
TGTGCCAGCAGTTTATTGTCCCGGGGGGTAAGGCCGGTCTACGAGCAGTACTTC
CASSLLSRGVRPVYEQYF
>TRBJ2-2|-|TRBV5-1|many
TGCGCCAGCAGCTTGGCAGGGGCCCTAAGGAGGGACACCGGGGAGCTGTTTTTT
CASSLAGALRRDTGELFF
>TRBJ2-7|-|TRBV5-4|many
TGTGCCAGCAGCACGGACGCAACCTACGAGCAGTACTTC
CASSTDATYEQYF
>TRBJ2-2|-|TRBV14|many
TGTGCCAGCAGCCAAGTCATCCGGGGGAACACCGGGGAGCTGTTTTTT
CASSQVIRGNTGELFF
>TRBJ2-3|-|TRBV5-1|many
TGCGCCAGCAGTTACCCCGGGACGGGAGTTCTAGATACGCAGTATTTT
CASSYPGTGVLDTQYF
>TRBJ2-1|-|TRBV6-5|-
TGTGCCAGCAGTTACGGACGGAGCAATAGATACAATGGGCAGTTCTTC
CASSYGRSNRYNGQFF
>TRBJ2-7|TRBD1|TRBV9|many
TGTGCCAGCAGCACAGGGACAGGGGTGGGGGAGCAGTACTTC
CASSTGTGVGEQYF